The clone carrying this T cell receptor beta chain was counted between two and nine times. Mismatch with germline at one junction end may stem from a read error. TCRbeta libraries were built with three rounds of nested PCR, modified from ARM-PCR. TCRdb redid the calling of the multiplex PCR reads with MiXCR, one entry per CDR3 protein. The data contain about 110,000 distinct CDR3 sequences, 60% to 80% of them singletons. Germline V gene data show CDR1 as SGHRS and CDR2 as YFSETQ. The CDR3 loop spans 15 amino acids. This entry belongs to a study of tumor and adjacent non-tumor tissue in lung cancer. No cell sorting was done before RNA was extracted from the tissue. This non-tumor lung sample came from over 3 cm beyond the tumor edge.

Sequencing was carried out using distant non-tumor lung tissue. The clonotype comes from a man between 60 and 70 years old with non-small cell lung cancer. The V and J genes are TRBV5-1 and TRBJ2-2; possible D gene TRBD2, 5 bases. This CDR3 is CASSLAHPNTGELLF. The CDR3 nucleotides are TGCGCCAGCAGCTTGGCCCACCCGAACACCGGGGAGCTGCTTTTT.